These 20 T cell receptor beta chains share one sample of origin, sequenced in a study of tumour-infiltrating T cells in Burkitt lymphoma. Assay: immunoSEQ multiplex PCR; the TCRdb copy retains only in-frame clones and omits some. The sample has 43,000 or so clones, less than 40% seen once. Sequencing used tumor tissue. These TCRs come from a human donor with Burkitt lymphoma.

The rearrangement uses TRBV7-9 and TRBJ1-3; D gene ambiguous. This CDR3 is 15 amino acids long. Germline CDR1 SEHNR, CDR2 FQNEAQ (reference sequence). The germline V and J ends were trimmed by 1 base and 0 bases, with 7 bases remaining between them. For the CDR3, the DNA is TGTGCCAGCAGCTTAGAGCCATACTCTGGAAACACCATATATTTT. It specifies CASSLEPYSGNTIYF. The full variable domain, completed using reference TRBV7-9 and TRBJ1-3, is DTGVSQNPRHKITKRGQNVTFRCDPISEHNRLYWYRQTLGQGPEFLTYFQNEAQLEKSRLLSDRFSAERPKGSFSTLEIQRTEQGDSAMYLCASSLEPYSGNTIYFGEGSWLTVV.

This clone showed up just a few times. V gene TRBV5-6 combines with J gene TRBJ2-2; D gene ambiguous. CDR1 is SGHDT, CDR2 YYEEEE, per germline. V was clipped by 4 bases and J by 4 bases, with 17 bases between them. The CDR3 spans 16 residues. The CDR3 protein is CASSIPPGPPTGELFF. CDR3 nucleotides: TGTGCCAGCAGCATACCACCCGGGCCACCCACCGGGGAGCTGTTTTTT.

This CDR3 is CASSSITGQPGNQPQHF. In DNA, the CDR3 is TGTGCCAGCAGCAGTATAACGGGCCAACCCGGCAATCAGCCCCAGCATTTT. V and J are TRBV5-8 and TRBJ1-5; D not resolved. In germline, CDR1 is SGHTS, CDR2 YDEGEE. The CDR3 contains 17 residues. V was cut by 4 bases and J by 2 bases, with 19 bases left in between.

The chain employs TRBV7-8 and TRBJ1-3; TRBD1 matches 8 bases. This CDR3 region has 14 residues. V was clipped by 5 bases and J by 2 bases; unmatched bases: 2. Germline V lookup: CDR1 SGHVS, CDR2 FQNEAQ. The CDR3 bases are TGTGCCAGCAGCACGGACAGGGCTGGAAACACCATATATTTT. It translates to CASSTDRAGNTIYF.

This chain links TRBV29-1 with TRBJ2-5; tentative D call: TRBD1 (5 bases). CDR1 is SQVTM, CDR2 ANQGSEA, per germline. This CDR3 comprises 11 residues. CDR3 coding DNA: TGCACAGGGCAACTACAAGAGACCCAGTACTTC. Translating gives CTGQLQETQYF.

There are a few counts of this clone. V usage is TRBV4-2 and J usage is TRBJ2-7; 11 nucleotides line up with TRBD1. Looked up from germline, CDR1 is LGHNA and CDR2 is YNFKEQ. The CDR3 sequence is 15 residues long. V shed 4 bases, J shed 6 bases, and the junction held 8 bases outside the gene matches. Here the CDR3 DNA reads TGTGCCAGCAGCCGGGAGGGACAGGGGGGGTTCGAGCAGTACTTC. Translating it yields CASSREGQGGFEQYF.

This clone occurred a few times. V is TRBV2 and J is TRBJ1-2; no firm D call. The CDR3 has 12 residues. Trimming cost V 11 bases and J 1 base, with 11 bases left between them. Germline lookup yields CDR1 SNHLY and CDR2 FYNNEI. DNA of the CDR3: TGTGCCTCCATGGCGGATAACTATGGCTACACCTTC. Translation: CASMADNYGYTF. Full variable domain (outside the CDR3, taken from reference TRBV2 and TRBJ1-2): EPEVTQTPSHQVTQMGQEVILRCVPISNHLYFYWYRQILGQKVEFLVSFYNNEISEKSEIFDDQFSVERPDGSNFTLKIRSTKLEDSAMYFCASMADNYGYTFGSGTRLTVV.

The chain carries TRBV5-4 and TRBJ1-1; D may be TRBD1 (6 bases). With 3 bases removed from V and 4 bases from J, the gap between germline ends came to 16 bases. The CDR3 loop spans 15 amino acids. CDR1 and CDR2 (germline): SGHNT, YYREEE (reference sequence). Here the CDR3 reads CASSSPGGAGTEAFF. CDR3 nucleotides: TGTGCCAGCAGCTCTCCTGGGGGCGCCGGCACTGAAGCTTTCTTT. Filled out from reference TRBV5-4 and TRBJ1-1, the complete variable domain reads ETGVTQSPTHLIKTRGQQVTLRCSSQSGHNTVSWYQQALGQGPQFIFQYYREEENGRGNFPPRFSGLQFPNYSSELNVNALELDDSALYLCASSSPGGAGTEAFFGQGTRLTVV.

This sequence joins TRBV9 and TRBJ1-2, with 9 bases lining up with TRBD1. J lost 0 bases, V lost 4 bases, and 7 bases had no gene match. Germline CDR1 is SGDLS and CDR2 is YYNGEE. CDR3 length: 16 residues. CDR3 in DNA: TGTGCCAGCAGCACCTGGGACAGGGAAGCTAACTATGGCTACACCTTC. This translates into CASSTWDREANYGYTF.

V and J are TRBV27 and TRBJ2-4; D is tentatively TRBD1 or TRBD2 (5 bases each). Between the trimmed V and J ends, which lost 5 bases and 3 bases, there was a span of 14 bases. Germline loops: CDR1 MNHEY, CDR2 SMNVEV (reference sequence). The CDR3 length is 15 residues. CDR3: CASSPMGEGKNIQYF. CDR3 DNA: TGTGCCAGCAGTCCAATGGGGGAAGGCAAAAACATTCAGTACTTC.

This clone was found a few times. Here the CDR3 reads CASSSRTGGSEQYF. DNA for the CDR3: TGTGCCAGCAGCTCACGGACAGGGGGCTCTGAGCAGTACTTC. The chain carries TRBV9 and TRBJ2-7, with TRBD1 matching over 11 bases. The CDR3 is 14 amino acids. CDR1 and CDR2 (germline): SGDLS, YYNGEE. With V trimmed by 4 bases and J by 7 bases, 7 bases remained unmatched.

The chain recombines TRBV28 with TRBJ1-6; D possibly corresponds to TRBD1 (6 bases). Germline V gene data show CDR1 as MDHEN and CDR2 as SYDVKM. Trimming shortened V by 2 bases and J by 10 bases, and 15 bases separated the two germline ends. CDR3 size: 15 residues. DNA for the CDR3: TGTGCCAGCAGTTTAAGGGGGGGACTTGGATCACCCCTCCACTTT. Residues: CASSLRGGLGSPLHF.

This sequence joins TRBV4-1 and TRBJ1-1; D may be TRBD1 (6 bases). The CDR3 has 16 amino acids. Per germline, CDR1 MGHRA and CDR2 YSYEKL. V gave up 4 bases and J gave up 1 base, with 16 bases separating them. In DNA form, the CDR3 reads TGCGCCAGCAGCCTAACCCCGGGACACAGGAACACTGAAGCTTTCTTT. Its translation: CASSLTPGHRNTEAFF.

The CDR3 is CASSILPRGAEDTQYF. For the CDR3, the DNA is TGTGCCAGTAGTATCCTTCCTCGGGGGGCTGAAGATACGCAGTATTTT. The chain couples TRBV19 to TRBJ2-3, with D possibly matching TRBD2 (7 bases). The CDR3 is 16 amino acids. The germline gives CDR1 LNHDA, CDR2 SQIVND (reference sequence). V lost 3 bases to trimming and J lost 5 bases, with 18 bases between them.

This chain uses TRBV10-3 with TRBJ1-2, with 9 bases fitting TRBD1. V shed 11 bases, J shed 5 bases, and the junction held 12 bases outside the gene matches. Germline V gene data show CDR1 as ENHRY and CDR2 as SYGVKD. The CDR3 spans 14 residues. CDR3 DNA: TGTGCCCTCTTGGAGGACAGGGGAGGGTATGGCTACACCTTC. Protein sequence: CALLEDRGGYGYTF.

The chain recombines TRBV7-2 with TRBJ1-2, with 9 positions matching TRBD1. Germline CDR1 is SGHTA and CDR2 is FQGNSA. V was clipped by 4 bases and J by 5 bases; unmatched bases: 8. The CDR3 has 15 amino acids. The CDR3 region has the DNA TGTGCCAGCAGCTCCGGACAGGGGAGGACTTATGGCTACACCTTC. Translation: CASSSGQGRTYGYTF.

The V call is TRBV11-2, the J call TRBJ1-4; 7 nucleotides agree with TRBD1. V lost 4 bases, J lost 5 bases, and 13 bases stayed unmatched. CDR3 size: 17 residues. Germline-derived CDR1 and CDR2 are SGHAT and FQNNGV. CDR3 sequence: CASSYRRQGGLNEKLFF. The CDR3 coding sequence is TGTGCCAGCAGCTACCGCCGTCAGGGGGGCCTAAATGAAAAACTGTTTTTT. The whole variable domain, filled in from reference TRBV11-2 and TRBJ1-4, reads EAGVAQSPRYKIIEKRQSVAFWCNPISGHATLYWYQQILGQGPKLLIQFQNNGVVDDSQLPKDRFSAERLKGVDSTLKIQPAKLEDSAVYLCASSYRRQGGLNEKLFFGSGTQLSVL.

The CDR3 nucleotides are TGTGCCAGCAGCCTTTCGGAGACCCAGTACTTC. Translation gives CASSLSETQYF. The chain has TRBV7-9 and TRBJ2-5; D is ambiguous. The ends were cut back, 5 bases at V and 5 bases at J, with 6 bases in the middle. The CDR3 consists of 11 residues. Per germline, CDR1 SEHNR and CDR2 FQNEAQ (reference sequence).

The chain employs TRBV7-9 and TRBJ1-5; 10 bases fit TRBD1. Germline V gene sequence: CDR1 SEHNR, CDR2 FQNEAQ (reference sequence). This CDR3 is built from 18 residues. The V and J ends lost 5 bases and 2 bases, in that order; junction bases with no gene match: 12. The CDR3, as DNA: TGTGCCAGCAGCCGTTATCTCGGGACAGGGGAACGCAATCAGCCCCAGCATTTT. The encoded protein is CASSRYLGTGERNQPQHF. Variable domain in full (rest from reference TRBV7-9 and TRBJ1-5): DTGVSQNPRHKITKRGQNVTFRCDPISEHNRLYWYRQTLGQGPEFLTYFQNEAQLEKSRLLSDRFSAERPKGSFSTLEIQRTEQGDSAMYLCASSRYLGTGERNQPQHFGDGTRLSIL.

This clone was counted only a few times. The chain couples TRBV21-1 to TRBJ1-3. TRBV21-1 is a known pseudogene. The CDR3 is made up of 11 amino acids. CDR3 amino acids: CASRIRNTIYF. CDR3 coding DNA: TGTGCCAGCAGAATTCGGAACACCATATATTTT.